This T cell receptor (beta chain) derives from a study of CD8 T cells in Susac syndrome. CDR1 is SQVTM and CDR2 is ANQGSEA in the germline V gene. V was clipped by 3 bases and J by 5 bases; unmatched bases: 12. The CDR3 spans 15 residues. With random hexamers, reverse transcription was performed on 0.5 to 1 ug of RNA. TCRdb processed the immunoSEQ multiplex PCR reads anew with MiXCR; each CDR3 protein has one entry. The top ten hold 0.06% to 0.075% of the sample, which has 250,000 to 350,000 distinct CDR3 sequences, 92% seen once. This clonotype was observed a single time. The target antigen is unknown. Study-level findings and limits: That the number of individuals in its TCR sequencing and HLA analysis was relatively small was acknowledged by the study.

TEMRA cells were enriched by FACS, while CD8+ and CD4+ T cells were obtained through a negative isolation that was performed magnetically. The sample taken for sequencing was CD4+ T cells from PBMCs. The chain employs TRBV29-1 and TRBJ2-7, with 8 bases that match TRBD2. The TCR was taken from a human donor with multiple sclerosis. CDR3 in DNA: TGCAGCGTTGACCAAAAGCGGGGGCCCCCCCACGAGCAGTACTTC. This codes for CSVDQKRGPPHEQYF.